This T cell receptor beta chain was captured by sequencing in a study of Ad26.COV2.S vaccination and SARS-CoV-2 variants. On the study more broadly: It was the COV1001 Ad26.COV2.S trial arm that included the donor. Dosing was one shot or two shots 56 days apart. Broader study findings: It was vaccine recipients, not placebo recipients, who had the higher spike-specific TCR breadth.

This clone came up a few times. Its antigen is as yet unknown. The CDR3 is 14 residues long. CDR1 and CDR2 (germline): ENHRY, SYGVKD. The germline V and J ends were trimmed by 8 bases and 5 bases, with 18 bases remaining between them. TCRdb's table, derived via immunoSEQ multiplex PCR, lists solely in-frame clones and lacks some. The sample contains under 300,000 clones, around 85% of which appear only once. Treatment indicated: roughly 18 received Ad26.COV2.S at low or high dose, single or two shots; several received placebo; per-sample allocation not given. It was on day 63 after the first vaccine or placebo injection that samples were taken. The individual, an adult aged 18-55 years, was a donor in Boston.

This chain links TRBV10-3 with TRBJ1-1; no reliable D call. The input for sequencing was peripheral blood, taken in a trial of Ad26.COV2.S vaccine versus placebo. The sequence was collected from a person between 18 and 65 years old who received the Ad26.COV2.S COVID-19 vaccine or a placebo. The CDR3 DNA follows: TGTGCCATCGAAGACCGCGGGGTTGGAACTGAAGCTTTCTTT. Translated, it gives CAIEDRGVGTEAFF.